This T cell receptor beta chain was sequenced in a study of control samples from healthy donors and cancer patients. There are 15 residues in the CDR3. Germline V CDR1 and CDR2: SGHRS, YFSETQ. Germline trimming cut 4 bases from V and 1 base from J; bases unmatched to any gene: 7. The data were produced by immunoSEQ multiplex PCR, yet TCRdb's version contains in-frame clones alone and is incomplete. The sample comprises 150,000 or so clones, around 96% of which are singletons, and approximately 6% rests with the top ten. The specimen was blood. The TCR was taken from a man aged 40-50 years in good health. The J gene is TRBJ1-1, the V gene TRBV5-1; 7 bases match TRBD1. CDR3 protein: CASSLRQGGNTEAFF. The CDR3 DNA sequence: TGCGCCAGCAGCCTCCGACAGGGCGGGAACACTGAAGCTTTCTTT.